The 19 T cell receptor beta chains given below trace back to one sample, sequenced in a study of blood T cell repertoires in COVID-19. Assay: immunoSEQ multiplex PCR; the TCRdb copy retains only in-frame clones and omits some. This table holds hundreds of thousands of clones, roughly 85% found once. Material: peripheral blood. These receptor sequences come from a man aged 45-65 years with active or convalescent COVID-19.

The gene calls are TRBV15 and TRBJ1-4, with D perhaps TRBD1 (6 bases). The CDR3 consists of 16 residues. Germline CDR1 LNHNV, CDR2 YYDKDF (reference sequence). With 5 bases removed from V and 6 bases from J, the gap between germline ends came to 19 bases. In DNA, the CDR3 is TGTGCCACCAGCCTAGGGGGAGGGGCGCTTGATGAAAAACTGTTTTTT. It codes for CATSLGGGALDEKLFF.

The chain recombines TRBV11-2 with TRBJ1-1, with 7 bases that match TRBD1. Germline CDR1 reads SGHAT; CDR2 reads FQNNGV. The CDR3 contains 14 residues. V dropped 1 base and J dropped 10; count of bases not matched to a gene: 9. The CDR3 here is CASSLGTGAVGAFF. The CDR3 DNA sequence: TGTGCCAGCAGCTTAGGGACAGGCGCTGTAGGAGCTTTCTTT.

A few counts support this clone. V is TRBV19 and J is TRBJ1-5, with 8 bases fitting TRBD1. Germline lookup yields CDR1 LNHDA and CDR2 SQIVND (reference sequence). The V segment lost 7 bases and the J segment 8 bases; nucleotides outside the gene matches: 10. The CDR3 runs 14 residues. CDR3 amino acids: CASISGTGTEPQHF. The CDR3 DNA follows: TGTGCCAGTATTTCCGGGACAGGAACGGAGCCCCAGCATTTT.

This clone is a singleton in its sample. The V gene is TRBV6-5, the J gene TRBJ1-5; TRBD1 matches at 9 bases. The V gene end was trimmed by 7 bases and the J gene end by 3 bases; junction bases not matched to a gene: 7. CDR3 length equals 15 residues. Germline CDR1 MNHEY, CDR2 SVGAGI. The CDR3 bases are TGTGCCAGCACACCGGGACAGGGAGCCAATCAGCCCCAGCATTTT. Translated, it gives CASTPGQGANQPQHF.

The chain couples TRBV18 to TRBJ2-1; TRBD2 might be the D (5 bases). The germline CDR1 and CDR2 sequences are KGHSH and LQKENI. Deletions cut 6 bases from V and 3 bases from J, with 12 bases between. There are 14 residues in the CDR3. CDR3 residues: CASSLSTSYNEQFF. CDR3 in DNA: TGTGCCAGCTCCCTCTCCACTAGCTACAATGAGCAGTTCTTC.

V is TRBV15 and J is TRBJ2-3; D may be TRBD2 (6 bases). Germline V gene sequence: CDR1 LNHNV, CDR2 YYDKDF (reference sequence). V lost 0 bases and J lost 0, with 10 bases in between. The CDR3 is made up of 16 amino acids. CDR3 sequence reads: CATSRDSGASTDTQYF. CDR3 coding DNA: TGTGCCACCAGCAGAGATTCGGGAGCTAGCACAGATACGCAGTATTTT.

This clone showed up just once. The gene calls are TRBV7-2 and TRBJ1-6, with TRBD1 matching 7 bases. Germline V gene lookup returns CDR1 SGHTA and CDR2 FQGNSA. The CDR3 consists of 16 residues. The ends lost 4 bases at V and 5 bases at J; junction bases unmatched: 8. The CDR3 DNA reads as TGTGCCAGCAGCTCCATGGGACAGCAACATAATTCACCCCTCCACTTT. Encoded protein: CASSSMGQQHNSPLHF.

V is TRBV9 and J is TRBJ1-2; D not certain. Germline lookup yields CDR1 SGDLS and CDR2 YYNGEE. Trimming pared 0 bases from V and 2 bases from J, leaving 23 bases between. This CDR3 region has 19 residues. The CDR3 protein is CASSVGPFSERGGNYGYTF. The CDR3 bases are TGTGCCAGCAGCGTAGGACCCTTCAGTGAGCGGGGTGGAAACTATGGCTACACCTTC.

The chain carries TRBV4-2 and TRBJ2-7, with D hard to call. This CDR3 is 14 amino acids long. Trimming left V 2 bases short and J 2 bases short, with 10 bases between. Germline V gives CDR1 LGHNA, CDR2 YNFKEQ. The CDR3 is CASSQQPHTYEQYF. The CDR3 bases are TGTGCCAGCAGCCAACAACCACATACCTACGAGCAGTACTTC.

This clone occurred a few times. The chain is built from TRBV5-8 and TRBJ2-7; 9 bases line up with TRBD1. The CDR3 is 15 amino acids. After removal of 5 bases from V and 3 bases from J, the junction contained 9 bases not matched to a gene. CDR1 SGHTS and CDR2 YDEGEE come from the germline V gene. CDR3 DNA sequence: TGTGCCAGCAGTAAACCCGGGACAGGGTTCTACGAGCAGTACTTC. It encodes CASSKPGTGFYEQYF.

The chain joins TRBV2 to TRBJ2-6, with D possibly being TRBD2 (5 bases). The germline V and J ends were trimmed by 8 bases and 1 base, with 15 bases remaining between them. The CDR3 length is 16 residues. Germline V gene sequence: CDR1 SNHLY, CDR2 FYNNEI. CDR3 DNA: TGTGCCAGCCTCCCCCCGGGGATTTCTGGGGCCAACGTCCTGACTTTC. Translating it yields CASLPPGISGANVLTF.

J is TRBJ2-7 and V is TRBV5-1; 11 bases agree with TRBD2. The V gene end was trimmed by 2 bases and the J gene end by 2 bases; junction bases not matched to a gene: 3. The CDR3 is 15 residues long. Germline V gene sequence: CDR1 SGHRS, CDR2 YFSETQ. In nucleotides, the CDR3 is TGCGCCAGCAGCTTTTCTAGCGGGGGGACCTACGAGCAGTACTTC. Translation: CASSFSSGGTYEQYF.

The V and J genes are TRBV3-1 (or the pseudogene TRBV3-2) and TRBJ2-1, with 10 nucleotides matching TRBD1. V shed 3 bases and J 3 bases; nucleotides not matched to a gene: 2. The germline CDR1 and CDR2 sequences are LGHDT and YNNKEL (reference sequence). The CDR3 loop spans 15 amino acids. The CDR3 spells CASSHRDRGYNEQFF. The CDR3 DNA follows: TGTGCCAGCAGCCACCGGGACAGGGGCTACAATGAGCAGTTCTTC.

V and J are TRBV19 and TRBJ1-3, with D unclear. In germline, CDR1 is LNHDA, CDR2 SQIVND (reference sequence). Trimming left V 3 bases short and J 0 bases short, with 9 bases between. The CDR3 has 15 amino acids. In nucleotides, the CDR3 is TGTGCCAGTAGTATGATCCGGGTCTCTGGAAACACCATATATTTT. Amino acids: CASSMIRVSGNTIYF.

The rearrangement links TRBV19 to TRBJ2-2, with 9 nucleotides matching TRBD2. V lost 6 bases to trimming and J lost 5 bases; unmatched junction nucleotides: 4. The V gene's germline CDR1 is LNHDA and CDR2 SQIVND (reference sequence). The CDR3 covers 14 residues. The CDR3 nucleotides are TGTGCCAGTAGGGCTAGCGGGAATACCGGGGAGCTGTTTTTT. Translating gives CASRASGNTGELFF.

The chain uses TRBV14 and TRBJ2-1; 7 positions match TRBD1. The length of the CDR3 is 13 residues. The V and J ends lost 0 bases and 14 bases, in that order; junction bases with no gene match: 7. Germline loops: CDR1 SGHDN, CDR2 FVKESK. The CDR3 nucleotides read TGTGCCAGCAGCCAAGAATTCGGGACAGCCGAGTTCTTC. Translation: CASSQEFGTAEFF. Drawing the rest from reference TRBV14 and TRBJ2-1, the complete variable domain is EAGVTQFPSHSVIEKGQTVTLRCDPISGHDNLYWYRRVMGKEIKFLLHFVKESKQDESGMPNNRFLAERTGGTYSTLKVQPAELEDSGVYFCASSQEFGTAEFFGPGTRLTVL.

This sequence joins TRBV7-9 and TRBJ1-6, with TRBD1 matching 8 bases. Losses at the gene ends were 5 bases for V and 8 bases for J; bases not matched to a gene: 8. The CDR3 is 15 residues long. Germline values: CDR1 SEHNR, CDR2 FQNEAQ (reference sequence). The CDR3 DNA follows: TGTGCCAGCAGCGCCATCGACAGGGGTGATTCACCCCTCCACTTT. Its translation is CASSAIDRGDSPLHF.

The chain uses TRBV25-1 and TRBJ2-3; the D gene is possibly TRBD2 (6 bases). Germline values: CDR1 MGHDK, CDR2 SYGVNS. V was cut by 1 base and J by 0 bases, with 8 bases left in between. The CDR3 has 15 residues. As DNA, the CDR3 is TGTGCCAGCAGTGAATTTAGCGGAAGCACAGATACGCAGTATTTT. It translates to CASSEFSGSTDTQYF.

CDR3 DNA: TGTGCCAGTAGTCCCGTGCATGGCCGATACTATGGCTACACCTTC. It translates to CASSPVHGRYYGYTF. This chain connects TRBV19 to TRBJ1-2, with no clear D. The V end was cut by 5 bases, the J end by 3 bases, with 16 bases between. CDR1 and CDR2 from the germline V gene are LNHDA and SQIVND (reference sequence). The CDR3 runs 15 residues.